This T cell receptor beta chain stems from a study of blood T cell repertoires in COVID-19. Overall study context: The study drew acute and convalescent COVID-19 samples from the United States, Italy and Spain.

Participants came from fewer than 25 US areas, aged roughly 18 to 95 years. This CDR3 comprises 14 residues. Per germline, CDR1 LNHDA and CDR2 SQIVND (reference sequence). Trimming stripped 3 bases from V and 2 bases from J, with 10 bases between. In the original workflow: Amplification with reference gene primers provided the estimates of nucleated cell counts. Assay: immunoSEQ multiplex PCR; the TCRdb copy retains only in-frame clones and omits some. V and J calls and clone size are copied from that table; D and trimming were computed from the DNA. The repertoire holds hundreds of thousands of clones, with around nine tenths as singletons.

Sequences were obtained from PBMCs or T cells enriched from blood (not recorded which). This TCR came from a woman in her sixties in a cohort exposed to, infected with or recovered from COVID-19 (not recorded which). The J gene is TRBJ1-1, the V gene TRBV19; perhaps TRBD1 as D (5 bases). The CDR3 nucleotides read TGTGCCAGTAGTATTTGGGGCCGAAACACTGAAGCTTTCTTT. Its protein product is CASSIWGRNTEAFF.